This TCR beta chain was observed in a study of cytomegalovirus exposure and HLA in healthy donors. Findings and limits, study-wide: Sequencing had likely introduced a cluster of highly shared sequence variants as an artifact.

Germline V gene sequence: CDR1 SGHTA, CDR2 FQGTGA. The length of the CDR3 is 16 residues. V was clipped by 3 bases and J by 1 base, with 10 bases between them. Points on this clone: Antigen specificity is unknown.

Vbeta (60) and Jbeta (13) primers were used in the PCR. Produced via immunoSEQ multiplex PCR; TCRdb's table is partial and in-frame only. The sample has around 67,000 clones, 55% to 80% seen once. The source is a woman in her 30s in good health and CMV-seronegative. This sequence joins TRBV7-3 and TRBJ2-6; tentative D call: TRBD2 (5 bases). The sequenced sample was PBMCs. CDR3 amino acids: CASSLTTGSGANVLTF. Written as DNA, the CDR3 is TGTGCCAGCAGCTTGACTACTGGGTCTGGGGCCAACGTCCTGACTTTC.